The clone carrying this T cell receptor beta chain was counted many times. Via MiXCR, TCRdb re-called the 5' RACE reads, giving one row per CDR3 protein. The sample holds about 120,000 distinct CDR3 sequences, 12% seen once. These data come from a study of spatial heterogeneity in lung cancer. Time point noted: blood at routine non-recurrence follow-up after resection. The input material, whole RNA from tumor, nontumor lung or frozen PBMC, was sequenced unsorted. The ends were cut back, 0 bases at V and 10 bases at J, with 10 bases in the middle. CDR1 and CDR2 (germline): SGHNT, YYREEE (reference sequence). The CDR3 sequence is 12 residues long.

The chain uses TRBV5-4 and TRBJ1-2; D might be TRBD1 (6 bases). The material sequenced was PBMCs, taken at follow-up. The clonotype originates from a male donor with early-stage non-small cell lung cancer. The chain's CDR3 is CASSLGDNAYTF. CDR3 bases: TGTGCCAGCAGCTTGGGGGACAATGCCTACACCTTC.